What follows is one T cell receptor (beta chain) and its context. Its antigen is as yet unknown. The authors obtained roughly 2 micrograms of genomic DNA from cryopreserved PBMCs for TCR beta libraries. The sample comes from a study of cytotoxic CD8 clonotypes in ibrutinib-treated CLL. About the research overall: There were, on average, nearly 260,000 productive templates and under 95,000 productive rearrangements per sample.

The data were produced by immunoSEQ multiplex PCR, yet TCRdb's version contains in-frame clones alone and is incomplete. This table has 57,000 or so clones, approximately 50% appearing once. General study points: Clonality climbed at ibrutinib response, then dropped toward baseline at progression.

This receptor was obtained from a human donor with chronic lymphocytic leukemia. Sample: PBMCs, taken at disease progression, from a patient treated with ibrutinib.

This chain's CDR3 is CASSTQEVLLPEAFF. The DNA of the CDR3 is TGTGCCAGCAGCACTCAGGAGGTCCTTCTCCCTGAAGCTTTCTTT. This chain connects TRBV4-2 to TRBJ1-1; D is ambiguous. The CDR3 has 15 amino acids. V was trimmed by 5 bases and J by 6 bases, leaving 19 bases between them. Germline CDR1 reads LGHNA; CDR2 reads YNFKEQ.